This TCR beta chain emerged from a study of OX40 agonist ivuxolimab in advanced cancers. Turning to the study itself: Subjects had a mean age of around 60 years, with a range of about 20 to 85; around 83% were male. Overall study findings and caveats: The work left the antigen specificity of expanded peripheral T cells undetermined.

Autoimmune disease history or systemic immunosuppression excluded patients. In this sample, this clone turned up a few times. Its antigen is not known. Data came from immunoSEQ multiplex PCR; TCRdb stores just in-frame clones and leaves some out. The profile shows about 84,000 clones, 75% to 90% of them singletons. This CDR3 spans 14 amino acids. The TCR originated in an adult with an advanced solid tumor such as melanoma, head and neck, liver or kidney cancer. The rearrangement uses TRBV21-1 and TRBJ1-1. TRBV21-1 is annotated as a pseudogene. Specimen: CD4+ or CD8+ T cells sorted from blood, collected in a trial of the OX40 agonist ivuxolimab. The CDR3 nucleotides are TGTGCCAGCAGCAAAATTGGTGGGGACACTGAAGCTTTCTTT. Protein product: CASSKIGGDTEAFF.